This T cell receptor (beta chain) was captured in a study of T cell responses to AZD1222 COVID-19 vaccine. Points from the study as a whole: Baseline serostatus was positive in only a handful of AZD1222 recipients. Donors were largely white British and mainly female; clonal diversity was possibly underestimated. Reportedly, nearly half the spike-specific TCRs target unmutated variant regions.

Trimming stripped 7 bases from V and 2 bases from J, with 18 bases between. Germline V gives CDR1 SGHRS, CDR2 YFSETQ. The CDR3 totals 15 residues. The assay was immunoSEQ multiplex PCR, and TCRdb's table has in-frame clones only and misses some. This sample has approximately 90,000 clones, with approximately 88% found just once. A word on this clone: Its antigen is undetermined.

This chain links TRBV5-1 with TRBJ1-1; no clear D. The sequence derives from an adult in good health. Sample: peripheral blood, taken on day 0 of AZD1222 vaccination. CDR3 residues: CASRGREGRNTEAFF. DNA of the CDR3: TGCGCCAGCCGAGGGAGGGAGGGTCGCAACACTGAAGCTTTCTTT. Full variable domain (missing parts from reference TRBV5-1 and TRBJ1-1): KAGVTQTPRYLIKTRGQQVTLSCSPISGHRSVSWYQQTPGQGLQFLFEYFSETQRNKGNFPGRFSGRQFSNSRSEMNVSTLELGDSALYLCASRGREGRNTEAFFGQGTRLTVV.